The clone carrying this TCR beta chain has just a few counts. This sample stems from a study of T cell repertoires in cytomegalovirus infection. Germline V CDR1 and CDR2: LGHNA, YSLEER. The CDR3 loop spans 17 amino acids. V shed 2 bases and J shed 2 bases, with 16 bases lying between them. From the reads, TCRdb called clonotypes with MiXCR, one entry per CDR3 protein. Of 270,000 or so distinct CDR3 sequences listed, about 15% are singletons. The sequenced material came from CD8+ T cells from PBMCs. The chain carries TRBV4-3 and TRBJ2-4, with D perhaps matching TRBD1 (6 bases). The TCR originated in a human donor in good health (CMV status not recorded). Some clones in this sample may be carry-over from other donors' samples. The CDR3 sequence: CASSQRIQQGSKNIQYF. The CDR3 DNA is TGCGCCAGCAGCCAACGGATTCAACAGGGTTCCAAAAACATTCAGTACTTC.